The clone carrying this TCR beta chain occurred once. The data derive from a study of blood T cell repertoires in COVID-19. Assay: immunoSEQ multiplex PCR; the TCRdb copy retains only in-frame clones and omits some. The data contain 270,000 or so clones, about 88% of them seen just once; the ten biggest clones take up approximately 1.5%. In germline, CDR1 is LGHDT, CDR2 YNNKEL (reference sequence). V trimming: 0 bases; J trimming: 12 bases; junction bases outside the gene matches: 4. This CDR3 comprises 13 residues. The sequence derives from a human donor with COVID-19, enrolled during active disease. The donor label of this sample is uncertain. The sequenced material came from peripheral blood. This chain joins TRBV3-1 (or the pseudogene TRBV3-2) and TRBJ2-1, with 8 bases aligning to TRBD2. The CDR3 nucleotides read TGTGCCAGCAGCCAAGATCTCCTAGCGGGGCAGTTCTTC. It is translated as CASSQDLLAGQFF.